Below are 11 T cell receptor beta chains sequenced from a single sample in a study of shared clonotypes between healthy human individuals. This table comes from immunoSEQ multiplex PCR, and its TCRdb copy is limited to in-frame clones, with some not included. The top ten hold roughly 50% of the sample, which has some 87,000 clones, approximately 70% seen once. The source material was memory CD8+ T cells sorted from blood. Subset given: CD45RO+ cells pooled with CCR7-negative TemRA cells. These receptors were obtained from a man aged 25 to 45 in good health.

This chain links TRBV5-1 with TRBJ2-3; TRBD2 matches 11 bases. Per the germline V gene, CDR1 is SGHRS and CDR2 is YFSETQ. J gave up 3 bases and V 1 base, and 10 bases lay outside the gene matches. The CDR3 runs to 18 residues. Here the CDR3 DNA reads TGCGCCAGCAGCTTGCAGGCGGGACTAGCGGAGGTTACAGATACGCAGTATTTT. Its protein product is CASSLQAGLAEVTDTQYF.

This clone was recorded a few times. The CDR3 region has the DNA TGTGCCAGCAGTTACTCAGGGCAGGGGGGCTACGAGCAGTACTTC. Protein sequence: CASSYSGQGGYEQYF. J is TRBJ2-7 and V is TRBV6-6; possibly TRBD1 for D (7 bases). There are 15 residues in the CDR3. Germline loops: CDR1 MNHNY, CDR2 SVGAGI (reference sequence). V dropped 0 bases and J dropped 3 bases, with 12 bases sitting between them.

The rearrangement uses TRBV28 and TRBJ2-7; D is ambiguous. The CDR3 totals 16 residues. Per the germline V gene, CDR1 is MDHEN and CDR2 is SYDVKM. The V end was cut by 3 bases, the J end by 3 bases, with 18 bases between. CDR3 DNA: TGTGCCAGCAGTTTTCTATCAGGAGAATCCATCTACGAGCAGTACTTC. Protein: CASSFLSGESIYEQYF.

The V call is TRBV25-1, the J call TRBJ2-5, with 7 bases matching TRBD2. The V gene's germline CDR1 is MGHDK and CDR2 SYGVNS. The CDR3 runs to 16 residues. The ends lost 3 bases at V and 4 bases at J; junction bases unmatched: 11. The CDR3 loop reads CASSDPRGPGGETQYF. The CDR3, as DNA: TGTGCCAGCAGTGATCCCCGGGGCCCGGGGGGAGAGACCCAGTACTTC.

The CDR3 spells CASSIVGTGGNTGELFF. The CDR3, as DNA: TGTGCCAGTAGTATAGTAGGGACAGGGGGGAACACCGGGGAGCTGTTTTTT. The chain recombines TRBV19 with TRBJ2-2; 11 nucleotides line up with TRBD1. There are 17 residues in the CDR3. CDR1 and CDR2 (germline): LNHDA, SQIVND (reference sequence). Unmatched junction bases numbered 2, after V lost 1 base and J lost 1 base.

The CDR3 region has the DNA TGTGCCAGCAGCATAGGGACAGGGGTATACGAGCAGTACTTC. Translating gives CASSIGTGVYEQYF. The rearrangement links TRBV9 to TRBJ2-7; 10 bases match TRBD1. V gave up 4 bases and J gave up 4 bases; unmatched junction bases: 5. CDR3 length: 14 residues. Germline CDR1 and CDR2: SGDLS and YYNGEE.

J is TRBJ2-1 and V is TRBV19; the match to TRBD1 covers 9 bases. This CDR3 has 13 residues. The J segment lost 10 bases and the V segment lost 4 bases, leaving 5 bases of the junction unmatched. The germline CDR1 and CDR2 sequences are LNHDA and SQIVND (reference sequence). The CDR3 sequence: CASSRQGVVEQFF. Written as DNA, the CDR3 is TGTGCCAGTAGTAGACAGGGGGTGGTGGAGCAGTTCTTC.

This clone was seen only once. This chain uses TRBV7-6 with TRBJ2-1; tentative D call: TRBD2 (5 bases). Germline V gene sequence: CDR1 SGHVS, CDR2 FNYEAQ. Trimming removed 0 bases at V and 10 bases at J, with 10 bases between. The CDR3 length is 13 residues. The CDR3 sequence is CASSLAGEGEQFF. For the CDR3, the DNA is TGTGCCAGCAGCTTAGCGGGAGAAGGCGAGCAGTTCTTC.

The chain employs TRBV6-5 and TRBJ1-5; D is unclear. The CDR3 is 12 amino acids. The ends were cut back, 7 bases at V and 4 bases at J, with 8 bases in the middle. Germline CDR1 is MNHEY and CDR2 is SVGAGI. CDR3 bases: TGTGCCAGCAAAACTGGGAATCAGCCCCAGCATTTT. Amino acid sequence: CASKTGNQPQHF.

This clone was seen a handful of times. The chain couples TRBV19 to TRBJ2-5; D may be TRBD1 (5 bases). This CDR3 spans 12 amino acids. Germline V gene data show CDR1 as LNHDA and CDR2 as SQIVND (reference sequence). With 2 bases removed from V and 11 bases from J, the gap between germline ends came to 12 bases. The CDR3 sequence is CASSIRQSEQYF. In nucleotides, the CDR3 is TGTGCCAGTAGTATACGACAGAGTGAACAGTACTTC.

This chain links TRBV6-1 with TRBJ1-5; possibly TRBD1 for D (5 bases). The germline gives CDR1 MNHNS, CDR2 SASEGT. CDR3 size: 15 residues. The germline V and J ends were trimmed by 4 bases and 3 bases, with 13 bases remaining between them. The CDR3 sequence: CASSVGAGDNQPQHF. The CDR3 region has the DNA TGTGCCAGCAGTGTTGGGGCGGGAGACAATCAGCCCCAGCATTTT.